These 12 T cell receptor beta chains share one sample of origin, sequenced in a study of sequential checkpoint blockade in melanoma. The data were produced by immunoSEQ multiplex PCR, yet TCRdb's version contains in-frame clones alone and is incomplete. Counted here are around 13,000 clones, about three quarters occurring once; the ten biggest clones make up under 35%. The sample's treatment: randomized to nivolumab then ipilimumab (arm A) or the reverse (arm B). The sample here was CD8+ T cells sorted from blood (inferred from file names), taken from a patient given nivolumab and ipilimumab in sequence. These receptors were taken from a human donor with melanoma.

This clone turned up a few times. This chain connects TRBV7-6 to TRBJ2-7; the match to TRBD1 covers 7 bases. The CDR3 has 15 residues. Germline V lookup: CDR1 SGHVS, CDR2 FNYEAQ. V was pared by 5 bases and J by 1 base, with 8 bases of the junction left unmatched. The CDR3 reads CASSPPNRGSYEQYF. The DNA of the CDR3 is TGTGCCAGCAGCCCCCCTAACAGGGGATCCTACGAGCAGTACTTC.

This chain joins TRBV5-6 and TRBJ2-6, with unresolved D. The V end lost 5 bases, the J end lost 0 bases, and 6 bases lay between the germline ends. Germline V lookup: CDR1 SGHDT, CDR2 YYEEEE. The CDR3 sequence is 14 residues long. The CDR3 sequence: CASRSSSGANVLTF. DNA of the CDR3: TGTGCCAGCAGATCCAGCTCTGGGGCCAACGTCCTGACTTTC.

The chain joins TRBV4-1 to TRBJ2-7; possible D gene TRBD2, 6 bases. Germline loops: CDR1 MGHRA, CDR2 YSYEKL. There are 15 residues in the CDR3. With 1 base removed from V and 4 bases from J, the gap between germline ends came to 14 bases. CDR3 in amino acids: CASSQVLAGSYEQYF. The CDR3 DNA reads TGCGCCAGCAGCCAAGTTTTGGCGGGGTCGTACGAGCAGTACTTC.

The J gene is TRBJ2-1, the V gene TRBV4-3; perhaps TRBD2 as D (5 bases). The V gene's germline CDR1 is LGHNA and CDR2 YSLEER. CDR3 length: 17 residues. The V end lost 0 bases, the J end lost 9 bases, and 21 bases lay between the germline ends. The CDR3, as DNA: TGCGCCAGCAGCCAAGATTGGAAAGGGTGGCTAGCCGGTGAGCAGTTCTTC. Its protein product is CASSQDWKGWLAGEQFF.

The rearrangement links TRBV5-1 to TRBJ1-1, with D possibly being TRBD1 (5 bases). Looked up from germline, CDR1 is SGHRS and CDR2 is YFSETQ. V lost 0 bases to trimming and J lost 4 bases, with 10 bases between them. The CDR3 contains 14 residues. For the CDR3, the DNA is TGCGCCAGCAGCTTGGACAGGAGGGGCACTGAAGCTTTCTTT. It codes for CASSLDRRGTEAFF.

The rearrangement links TRBV7-2 to TRBJ2-1, with D uncertain. Trimming left V 2 bases short and J 0 bases short, with 14 bases between. This CDR3 has 17 residues. Germline-derived CDR1 and CDR2 are SGHTA and FQGNSA. This CDR3 is CASSLRGDESSYNEQFF. The CDR3 coding sequence is TGTGCCAGCAGCTTAAGAGGTGACGAGAGCTCCTACAATGAGCAGTTCTTC.

The chain combines TRBV13 with TRBJ1-5; 9 bases agree with TRBD1. CDR1 is PRHDT, CDR2 FYEKMQ, per germline (reference sequence). The CDR3 is 18 residues long. V shed 8 bases and J 0 bases; nucleotides not matched to a gene: 14. The CDR3 nucleotides are TGTGCCAGCCGGACCACGGGACAGGGACGGGATAGCAATCAGCCCCAGCATTTT. The encoded protein is CASRTTGQGRDSNQPQHF.

The genes are TRBV19 and TRBJ2-7, with D hard to call. The CDR3 loop spans 15 amino acids. From germline, CDR1 is LNHDA and CDR2 SQIVND (reference sequence). The V end lost 1 base, the J end lost 0 bases, and 10 bases lay between the germline ends. The CDR3 is CASSIGPRSSYEQYF. The CDR3 DNA follows: TGTGCCAGTAGTATAGGTCCCCGCAGCTCCTACGAGCAGTACTTC.

The chain couples TRBV7-2 to TRBJ2-5, with D perhaps matching TRBD1 (5 bases). The V gene's germline CDR1 is SGHTA and CDR2 FQGNSA. The V end was cut by 8 bases, the J end by 0 bases, with 13 bases between. CDR3 length: 14 amino acids. The CDR3, as DNA: TGTGCCAGCCAGGGTCGGGCGTACCAAGAGACCCAGTACTTC. Its translation is CASQGRAYQETQYF.

The CDR3 region has the DNA TGTGCCAGCAGTGAAGTCCTAGCGGGTGCCTACGAGCAGTACTTC. The encoded protein is CASSEVLAGAYEQYF. The chain employs TRBV6-1 and TRBJ2-7, with 8 bases matching TRBD2. Germline CDR1 reads MNHNS; CDR2 reads SASEGT. V gave up 1 base and J gave up 2 bases; unmatched junction bases: 4. The CDR3 has 15 residues.

The J gene is TRBJ1-2, the V gene TRBV7-9; 9 bases map to TRBD1. Trimming at V came to 6 bases and at J to 6 bases, leaving 11 bases not matched to a gene. From germline, CDR1 is SEHNR and CDR2 FQNEAQ (reference sequence). This CDR3 is built from 15 residues. Here the CDR3 reads CASSSSGQGRDGYTF. DNA of the CDR3: TGTGCCAGCAGTTCTAGCGGACAGGGGAGAGATGGCTACACCTTC.

V gene TRBV6-5 combines with J gene TRBJ2-5, with 7 bases lining up with TRBD1. This CDR3 contains 14 residues. V trimming: 6 bases; J trimming: 1 base; junction bases outside the gene matches: 5. The V gene's germline CDR1 is MNHEY and CDR2 SVGAGI. The CDR3 here is CASRRQGPQETQYF. CDR3 in DNA: TGTGCCAGCAGAAGACAGGGACCCCAAGAGACCCAGTACTTC.